One and the same sample provided the 17 T cell receptor beta chains below, sequenced in a study of vaccination and CD4 T cells after COVID-19. These TCRs are of unknown antigen specificity. The treatment here: approximately nine-day PBMC culture with coronavirus spike peptide pools or control peptides (ViraFEST assay). Oncomine TCR Beta short-read sequencing was applied to DNA from cultured CD4+ T cells. TCRdb ran MiXCR on the PCR reads and lists one entry per CDR3 protein. This table has more than 13,000 distinct CDR3 sequences, roughly 27% appearing once. Sequenced material: cultured CD4+ T cells from blood. Source of these receptors: a human donor with COVID-19.

This clonotype was seen more than once but under ten times. This chain connects TRBV7-2 to TRBJ2-5, with TRBD1 matching 7 bases. This CDR3 is 14 amino acids long. The V segment lost 0 bases and the J segment 5 bases; nucleotides outside the gene matches: 3. Germline CDR1 reads SGHTA; CDR2 reads FQGNSA. CDR3 loop: CASSLAGQAETQYF. CDR3 bases: TGTGCCAGCAGCTTAGCCGGACAGGCGGAGACCCAGTACTTC.

This clonotype was recorded a few times. In nucleotides, the CDR3 is TGCAGTGCTAGCCCAGGGGACCTCACAGATACGCAGTATTTT. Its protein product is CSASPGDLTDTQYF. The chain carries TRBV20-1 and TRBJ2-3; TRBD1 might be the D (6 bases). The V end was cut by 3 bases, the J end by 2 bases, with 12 bases between. There are 14 residues in the CDR3. Germline CDR1 and CDR2: DFQATT and SNEGSKA (reference sequence).

The rearrangement uses TRBV20-1 and TRBJ2-5, with TRBD2 matching over 9 bases. Germline CDR1 DFQATT, CDR2 SNEGSKA (reference sequence). Trimming took 7 bases from V and 2 from J; bases not matched to a gene: 8. The CDR3 covers 14 residues. CDR3 in DNA: TGCAGTGGAAGCGGGGGGACTACTCAAGAGACCCAGTACTTC. This gives the protein CSGSGGTTQETQYF.

The J gene is TRBJ1-2, the V gene TRBV6-2 or TRBV6-3; D is possibly TRBD1 (5 bases). The V end was cut by 7 bases, the J end by 6 bases, with 18 bases between. Germline V CDR1 and CDR2: MNHEY, SVGEGT. CDR3 length equals 14 residues. Here the CDR3 DNA reads TGTGCCAGCATCGAGGCCGGGACTGCAAATGGCTACACCTTC. It codes for CASIEAGTANGYTF.

This clonotype has a handful of counts. The rearrangement joins TRBV20-1 to TRBJ2-3, with D hard to call. Germline V gives CDR1 DFQATT, CDR2 SNEGSKA (reference sequence). Deletions cut 5 bases from V and 4 bases from J, with 10 bases between. This CDR3 is 12 amino acids long. CDR3: CSAGLVPDTQYF. The CDR3 nucleotides are TGCAGTGCTGGGCTAGTTCCAGATACGCAGTATTTT.

The rearrangement joins TRBV5-1 to TRBJ1-5, with D unclear. The germline V gene encodes CDR1 SGHRS and CDR2 YFSETQ. Trimming took off 0 bases at V and 1 base at J, with 5 bases between the two ends. This CDR3 region has 14 residues. CDR3 amino acids: CASSLEGSNQPQHF. The CDR3 DNA reads TGCGCCAGCAGCTTGGAAGGAAGCAATCAGCCCCAGCATTTT.

The chain carries TRBV20-1 and TRBJ2-3, with TRBD2 matching over 12 bases. The germline V gene has CDR1 DFQATT and CDR2 SNEGSKA (reference sequence). The CDR3 totals 17 residues. J was trimmed by 2 bases and V by 6 bases; bases with no gene match: 12. CDR3 region: CSAKNLAGGENTDTQYF. CDR3 DNA: TGCAGTGCAAAGAACCTAGCGGGGGGGGAGAACACAGATACGCAGTATTTT.

This clonotype was counted a few times. The CDR3 region is CASSLAHRTVYSNQPQHF. In DNA form, the CDR3 reads TGTGCCAGCAGCTTAGCCCACCGGACAGTTTATAGCAATCAGCCCCAGCATTTT. V and J are TRBV11-2 and TRBJ1-5; possible D gene TRBD1, 6 bases. This CDR3 spans 18 amino acids. Germline loops: CDR1 SGHAT, CDR2 FQNNGV. The V end was cut by 1 base, the J end by 0 bases, with 16 bases between.

This chain links TRBV12-3 or TRBV12-4 with TRBJ2-5, with unresolved D. The V gene lost 2 bases and the J gene lost 5 bases, with 9 bases spanning the gap. The CDR3 consists of 13 residues. In DNA form, the CDR3 reads TGTGCCAGCAGTTTATTGCGTTGGGAGACCCAGTACTTC. Its translation: CASSLLRWETQYF.

This clonotype occurred a few times. The chain recombines TRBV24-1 with TRBJ2-1; D is perhaps TRBD1 (6 bases). The CDR3 is 16 amino acids. V shed 0 bases and J shed 7 bases, with 15 bases lying between them. Looked up from germline, CDR1 is KGHDR and CDR2 is SFDVKD. The CDR3 region is CATSDLGAGTINEQFF. The CDR3 coding sequence is TGTGCCACCAGTGATTTGGGGGCAGGGACAATTAATGAGCAGTTCTTC.

The V and J genes are TRBV7-3 and TRBJ1-1, with D tentatively TRBD1 (6 bases). Per germline, CDR1 SGHTA and CDR2 FQGTGA. V was trimmed by 2 bases and J by 1 base, leaving 8 bases between them. This CDR3 is 14 amino acids long. This chain's CDR3 is CASSLLGANTEAFF. CDR3 coding DNA: TGTGCCAGCAGCTTACTGGGGGCGAACACTGAAGCTTTCTTT.

The J gene is TRBJ2-3, the V gene TRBV2; TRBD1 matches 7 bases. This CDR3 contains 15 residues. Unmatched junction bases numbered 6, after V lost 4 bases and J lost 2 bases. Germline-derived CDR1 and CDR2 are SNHLY and FYNNEI. This chain's CDR3 is CASSAAGGYTDTQYF. CDR3 DNA sequence: TGTGCCAGCAGTGCCGCAGGGGGTTACACAGATACGCAGTATTTT.

This chain uses TRBV25-1 with TRBJ2-5; 10 nucleotides match TRBD1. Germline CDR1 is MGHDK and CDR2 is SYGVNS. CDR3 size: 15 residues. V gave up 3 bases and J gave up 5 bases; unmatched junction bases: 6. Here the CDR3 DNA reads TGTGCCAGCAGTGACTTGACAGGGGGCTGGGAGACCCAGTACTTC. This translates into CASSDLTGGWETQYF.

In regard to this clonotype: At one boundary the junction diverges from the germline segment, which might be a read error. The chain employs TRBV10-3 and TRBJ2-7, with a weak D call TRBD2 (5 bases). The germline V gene has CDR1 ENHRY and CDR2 SYGVKD. This CDR3 is 14 amino acids long. The CDR3 loop is CTISFRAVGDEQYF. The CDR3 DNA follows: TGTACCATCAGTTTCCGGGCAGTCGGGGACGAGCAGTACTTC.

V usage is TRBV12-3 or TRBV12-4 and J usage is TRBJ1-6; 8 bases map to TRBD1. The CDR3 is 15 amino acids. After removal of 6 bases from V and 8 bases from J, the junction contained 9 bases not matched to a gene. DNA of the CDR3: TGTGCCAGCAGGAGGACAGGGTTGGGTGATTCACCCCTCCACTTT. This gives the protein CASRRTGLGDSPLHF.

V gene TRBV19 combines with J gene TRBJ2-3; possible D gene TRBD1, 6 bases. Germline assignment: CDR1 LNHDA and CDR2 SQIVND (reference sequence). The CDR3 is made up of 15 amino acids. In DNA form, the CDR3 reads TGTGCTTCCCTCGGGTTGGGGGCAAGCACAGATACGCAGTATTTT. Translating gives CASLGLGASTDTQYF.

This chain joins TRBV11-3 and TRBJ1-4; D gene ambiguous. Germline V lookup: CDR1 SGHNT, CDR2 YENEEA. The ends were cut back, 5 bases at V and 2 bases at J, with 9 bases in the middle. This CDR3 is built from 14 residues. The CDR3 DNA follows: TGTGCCAGCAGCGAGGGAGGCACTAATGAAAAACTGTTTTTT. Protein: CASSEGGTNEKLFF. The entire variable domain, with the rest obtained from reference TRBV11-3 and TRBJ1-4, is as follows: EAGVVQSPRYKIIEKKQPVAFWCNPISGHNTLYWYLQNLGQGPELLIRYENEEAVDDSQLPKDRFSAERLKGVDSTLKIQPAELGDSAVYLCASSEGGTNEKLFFGSGTQLSVL.